The entry below gives a single T cell receptor beta chain sequence along with its context. Its cognate antigen is unknown. J gave up 15 bases and V 1 base, and 5 bases lay outside the gene matches. CDR1 is GTSNPN, CDR2 SVGIG, per germline (reference sequence). The CDR3 is 13 residues long. The sample originates from a study of cytotoxic CD8 clonotypes in ibrutinib-treated CLL. Sequencing was designed to attain a depth spanning 1 in 200,000 to 1 in 1 million T cells. Clones were read by immunoSEQ multiplex PCR, and TCRdb kept only the in-frame ones, dropping some. The profile shows 150,000 to 200,000 clones, more than 80% of them singletons. Study-level results: Among the clonotypes, public ones were uncommon and contracted or held stable on treatment. Clonality measured at baseline exceeded age-matched healthy donors, tracking circulating CD8+ T-cell counts.

The sequenced sample was PBMCs, obtained after 24 months of ibrutinib treatment. The gene calls are TRBV30 and TRBJ2-1, with TRBD2 matching over 14 bases. The receptor was derived from a human donor with chronic lymphocytic leukemia. The CDR3 here is CAWSGRTSGGSFF. DNA for the CDR3: TGTGCCTGGAGTGGGCGGACTAGCGGGGGGTCGTTCTTC.